Sequencing of this TCR beta chain was carried out in a study of radiotherapy plus CTLA-4 blockade in lung cancer. For the study at large: Objective response rate was over 15%; disease control rate, approximately 28%.

In the case of this clone: Its antigen remains unknown.

Findings of the study overall: Interferon-beta and early blood T cell clone dynamics reportedly predicted response best. Blood-borne expansion of tumor-derived TCR clones followed radiotherapy plus ipilimumab.

Germline lookup yields CDR1 SGHRS and CDR2 YFSETQ. V gave up 6 bases and J gave up 7 bases; unmatched junction bases: 10. This CDR3 has 14 residues. Measured with immunoSEQ multiplex PCR; TCRdb has only the in-frame clones, and not every one. The table lists fewer than 100,000 clones, 60% to 85% of them singletons. Patients with chemo-refractory metastatic non-small-cell lung cancer received focal radiation plus CTLA-4 blockade with ipilimumab. The sequence was collected from a human donor with non-small cell lung cancer whose response to radiotherapy plus ipilimumab could not be evaluated. Some clones in this sample may be carry-over from other donors' samples. The sample here was peripheral blood, taken from a patient treated with radiotherapy plus ipilimumab. The V gene is TRBV5-1, the J gene TRBJ2-3; TRBD2 matches at 8 bases. CDR3 in DNA: TGCGCCAGCAAGTTCGGGGGGGCCGAGAATACGCAGTATTTT. This sequence encodes CASKFGGAENTQYF.